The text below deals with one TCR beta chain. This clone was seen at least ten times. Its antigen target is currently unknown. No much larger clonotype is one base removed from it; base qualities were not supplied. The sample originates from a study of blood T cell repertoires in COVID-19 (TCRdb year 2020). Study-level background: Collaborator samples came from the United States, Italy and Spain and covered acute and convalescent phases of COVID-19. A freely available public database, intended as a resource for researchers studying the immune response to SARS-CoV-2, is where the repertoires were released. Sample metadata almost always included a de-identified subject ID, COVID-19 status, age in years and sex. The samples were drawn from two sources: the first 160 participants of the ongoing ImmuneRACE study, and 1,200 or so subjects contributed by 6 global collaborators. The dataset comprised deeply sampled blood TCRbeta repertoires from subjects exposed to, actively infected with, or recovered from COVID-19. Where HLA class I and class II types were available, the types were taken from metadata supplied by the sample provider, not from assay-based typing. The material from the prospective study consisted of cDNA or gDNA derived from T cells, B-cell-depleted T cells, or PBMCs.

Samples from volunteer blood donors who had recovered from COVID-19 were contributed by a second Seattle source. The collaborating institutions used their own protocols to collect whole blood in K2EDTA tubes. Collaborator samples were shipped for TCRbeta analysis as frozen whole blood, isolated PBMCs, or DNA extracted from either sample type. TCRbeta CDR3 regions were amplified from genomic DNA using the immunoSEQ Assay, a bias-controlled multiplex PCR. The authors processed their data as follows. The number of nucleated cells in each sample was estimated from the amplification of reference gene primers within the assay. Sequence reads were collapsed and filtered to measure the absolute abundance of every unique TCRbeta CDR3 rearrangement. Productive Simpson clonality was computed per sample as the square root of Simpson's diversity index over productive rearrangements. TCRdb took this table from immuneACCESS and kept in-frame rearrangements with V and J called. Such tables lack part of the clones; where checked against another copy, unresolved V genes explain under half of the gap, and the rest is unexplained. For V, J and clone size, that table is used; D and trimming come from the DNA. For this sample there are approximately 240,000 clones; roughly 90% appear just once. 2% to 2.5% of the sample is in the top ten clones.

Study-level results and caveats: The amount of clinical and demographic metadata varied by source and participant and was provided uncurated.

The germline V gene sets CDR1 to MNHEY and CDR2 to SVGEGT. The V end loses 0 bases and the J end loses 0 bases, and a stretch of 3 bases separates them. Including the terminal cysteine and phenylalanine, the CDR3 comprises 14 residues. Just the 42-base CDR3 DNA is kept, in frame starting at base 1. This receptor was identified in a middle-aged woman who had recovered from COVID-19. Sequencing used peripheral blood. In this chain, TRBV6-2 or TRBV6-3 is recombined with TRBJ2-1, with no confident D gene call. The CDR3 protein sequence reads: CASSYSSSYNEQFF. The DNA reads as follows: TGTGCCAGCAGTTACTCCAGCTCCTACAATGAGCAGTTCTTC.